The clone carrying this TCR beta chain was seen only once. Its antigen is unidentified. Described time point: week 11, during vaccination. With topical imiquimod, each dose of the vaccine consisted of 300 ug of mutant IDH1 20-mer peptide. Astrocytomas that were new, WHO grade 3 or 4, IDH1-mutant and ATRX-lost were present in the donors. Some clones are missing from TCRdb's copy, which holds only in-frame ones; the method was immunoSEQ multiplex PCR. Of 110,000 or so clones listed, roughly 90% are singletons. This sample is part of a study of a mutant IDH1 vaccine in newly diagnosed glioma. Study background: In weeks 1, 3, 5, 7, 11, 15, 19 and 23, patients were immunized, eight times in all. Those enrolled had earlier been treated with radiotherapy, temozolomide, or both, mostly both. Whole-study findings and limits: Pseudoprogression seemingly bore no relation to changes in top peripheral T cell clonotypes.

The CDR3 is 16 amino acids. Germline V lookup: CDR1 KGHSH, CDR2 LQKENI. The V segment lost 3 bases and the J segment 0 bases; nucleotides outside the gene matches: 1. This receptor was obtained from a woman aged 45-59 years with glioma. This chain joins TRBV18 and TRBJ2-3; 12 bases map to TRBD2. This sample comprised PBMCs, obtained from a glioma patient whose treatment included an IDH1 peptide vaccine. CDR3 DNA sequence: TGTGCCAGCTCACCCCTAGCGGGAGGGAGCACAGATACGCAGTATTTT. The encoded protein is CASSPLAGGSTDTQYF.